These 15 T cell receptor beta chains came from one sample sequenced in a study of Ad26.COV2.S vaccination and SARS-CoV-2 variants. Here immunoSEQ multiplex PCR was the method, and the copy in TCRdb shows in-frame clones only, minus some. The sample lists about 680,000 clones, about 89% occurring once. Sample treatment: around 19 received Ad26.COV2.S at low or high dose, single or two shots; roughly 5 received placebo; per-sample allocation not given. Each sample was drawn 63 days after the first injection (of vaccine or placebo). This specimen consisted of peripheral blood, obtained in a trial of Ad26.COV2.S vaccine versus placebo. The receptors were sampled from a person aged 18-65 years who received the Ad26.COV2.S COVID-19 vaccine or a placebo.

The chain links TRBV7-8 to TRBJ2-7; no clear D. Looked up from germline, CDR1 is SGHVS and CDR2 is FQNEAQ. The CDR3 spans 12 residues. V dropped 5 bases and J dropped 3 bases, with 8 bases sitting between them. The CDR3 region is CASSTTFYEQYF. The CDR3 DNA is TGTGCCAGCAGCACGACATTCTACGAGCAGTACTTC.

This clone was detected only a few times. This rearrangement joins TRBV9 to TRBJ2-7; TRBD1 is a possible D gene (7 bases). The CDR3 is 14 amino acids. V lost 4 bases to trimming and J lost 7 bases, with 18 bases between them. The germline gives CDR1 SGDLS, CDR2 YYNGEE. In nucleotides, the CDR3 is TGTGCCAGCAGCTCAGGGGGGTTTTCCCGAGAGCAGTACTTC. Encoded protein: CASSSGGFSREQYF.

This clone turned up a few times. The V call is TRBV27, the J call TRBJ2-5; D is ambiguous. CDR3 length equals 13 residues. Germline CDR1 is MNHEY and CDR2 is SMNVEV (reference sequence). With 8 bases removed from V and 5 bases from J, the gap between germline ends came to 15 bases. The CDR3 is CASRPPRAETQYF. CDR3 nucleotide sequence: TGTGCCAGCCGACCACCTAGGGCGGAGACCCAGTACTTC.

The CDR3 protein is CASSIQRGQPQHF. The CDR3 nucleotides read TGTGCCAGTAGTATCCAGAGAGGTCAGCCCCAGCATTTT. This sequence joins TRBV19 and TRBJ1-5; the D is unclear. CDR3 size: 13 residues. From germline, CDR1 is LNHDA and CDR2 SQIVND (reference sequence). Trimming took off 3 bases at V and 6 bases at J, with 9 bases between the two ends.

The genes are TRBV9 and TRBJ2-7, with D maybe TRBD2 (5 bases). Germline V gene sequence: CDR1 SGDLS, CDR2 YYNGEE. This CDR3 has 13 amino acids. Trimming shortened V by 3 bases and J by 4 bases, and 11 bases separated the two germline ends. As DNA, the CDR3 is TGTGCCAGCAGCGCCGGGATTGGTTACGAGCAGTACTTC. It yields the protein CASSAGIGYEQYF.

CDR3 nucleotide sequence: TGTGCCAGCCGTCTACAGGGGGATGAAAAACTGTTTTTT. It is translated as CASRLQGDEKLFF. The chain links TRBV19 to TRBJ1-4; 8 bases match TRBD1. The CDR3 extends over 13 amino acids. V lost 9 bases, J lost 6 bases, and 6 bases stayed unmatched. The germline V gene encodes CDR1 LNHDA and CDR2 SQIVND (reference sequence).

The V call is TRBV4-2, the J call TRBJ2-7; D ambiguous. CDR1 is LGHNA and CDR2 is YNFKEQ in the germline V gene. The CDR3 is 13 amino acids. Trimming left V 5 bases short and J 7 bases short, with 15 bases between. This CDR3 reads CASSSPAGREQYF. The CDR3 DNA reads as TGTGCCAGCAGCTCCCCCGCCGGCCGGGAGCAGTACTTC.

The chain joins TRBV9 to TRBJ1-1; D remains ambiguous. V was cut by 0 bases and J by 1 base, with 13 bases left in between. The CDR3 runs 16 residues. Germline CDR1 is SGDLS and CDR2 is YYNGEE. The CDR3 sequence: CASSVEGGHRNTEAFF. For the CDR3, the DNA is TGTGCCAGCAGCGTAGAAGGAGGCCATAGGAACACTGAAGCTTTCTTT. Together with reference TRBV9 and TRBJ1-1, the CDR3 gives the full variable domain: DSGVTQTPKHLITATGQRVTLRCSPRSGDLSVYWYQQSLDQGLQFLIQYYNGEERAKGNILERFSAQQFPDLHSELNLSSLELGDSALYFCASSVEGGHRNTEAFFGQGTRLTVV.

V and J are TRBV27 and TRBJ2-7, with a tentative D call TRBD2 (6 bases). The germline CDR1 and CDR2 sequences are MNHEY and SMNVEV (reference sequence). V was pared by 7 bases and J by 4 bases, with 17 bases between. This CDR3 has 14 residues. CDR3 coding DNA: TGTGCCAGCAAATTTGGAGGGTCAGCTTACGAGCAGTACTTC. It encodes CASKFGGSAYEQYF.

The chain is built from TRBV5-1 and TRBJ2-1, with 13 positions matching TRBD2. The trim removed 0 bases at V and 9 bases at J, leaving 9 bases unmatched. Germline CDR1 SGHRS, CDR2 YFSETQ. The CDR3 loop spans 17 amino acids. The chain's CDR3 is CASSLEPGLAGLSEQFF. In DNA form, the CDR3 reads TGCGCCAGCAGCTTGGAGCCGGGACTAGCGGGACTAAGTGAGCAGTTCTTC. The full variable domain, completed using reference TRBV5-1 and TRBJ2-1, is KAGVTQTPRYLIKTRGQQVTLSCSPISGHRSVSWYQQTPGQGLQFLFEYFSETQRNKGNFPGRFSGRQFSNSRSEMNVSTLELGDSALYLCASSLEPGLAGLSEQFFGPGTRLTVL.

This chain uses TRBV5-4 with TRBJ1-1, with a tentative D call TRBD1 (5 bases). CDR1 SGHNT and CDR2 YYREEE come from the germline V gene (reference sequence). V lost 3 bases, J lost 6 bases, and 12 bases lay in between. CDR3 length: 13 residues. For the CDR3, the DNA is TGTGCCAGCAGCTACCAGGGACTGCCTGAAGCTTTCTTT. It yields the protein CASSYQGLPEAFF.

Remarks on this clone: Sequence at one end of the junction differs from germline and may be a read error. At the DNA level, this CDR3 is encoded by other sequences in the same sample as well. This sequence joins TRBV6-2 or TRBV6-3 and TRBJ2-6; D uncertain. Germline CDR1 and CDR2: MNHEY and SVGEGT. The CDR3 runs to 13 residues. CDR3 loop: CASSYSGANVLTF. In DNA, the CDR3 is TGTGCCAGCAGCTACTCGGGGGCCAACGTCCTGACTTTC.

This rearrangement joins TRBV9 to TRBJ2-2; no reliable D call. Per the germline V gene, CDR1 is SGDLS and CDR2 is YYNGEE. The CDR3 totals 12 residues. The ends were cut back, 2 bases at V and 7 bases at J, with 6 bases in the middle. The CDR3 region has the DNA TGTGCCAGCAGCGTCTATGGCGGGGAGCTGTTTTTT. Its protein is CASSVYGGELFF. The full variable domain, completed using reference TRBV9 and TRBJ2-2, is DSGVTQTPKHLITATGQRVTLRCSPRSGDLSVYWYQQSLDQGLQFLIQYYNGEERAKGNILERFSAQQFPDLHSELNLSSLELGDSALYFCASSVYGGELFFGEGSRLTVL.

The V gene is TRBV12-3 or TRBV12-4, the J gene TRBJ2-2; no definite D call. This CDR3 comprises 13 residues. V was cut by 5 bases and J by 0 bases, with 4 bases left in between. DNA of the CDR3: TGTGCCAGCAGTGACCCGAACACCGGGGAGCTGTTTTTT. This sequence encodes CASSDPNTGELFF.

This sequence joins TRBV5-1 and TRBJ2-1; possibly TRBD1 or TRBD2 for D (5 bases each). Germline V lookup: CDR1 SGHRS, CDR2 YFSETQ. Trimming removed 6 bases at V and 6 bases at J, with 19 bases between. This CDR3 region has 15 residues. CDR3 nucleotide sequence: TGCGCCAGCACCCTGGTATTGGGGGAATCCAATGAGCAGTTCTTC. Protein sequence: CASTLVLGESNEQFF.